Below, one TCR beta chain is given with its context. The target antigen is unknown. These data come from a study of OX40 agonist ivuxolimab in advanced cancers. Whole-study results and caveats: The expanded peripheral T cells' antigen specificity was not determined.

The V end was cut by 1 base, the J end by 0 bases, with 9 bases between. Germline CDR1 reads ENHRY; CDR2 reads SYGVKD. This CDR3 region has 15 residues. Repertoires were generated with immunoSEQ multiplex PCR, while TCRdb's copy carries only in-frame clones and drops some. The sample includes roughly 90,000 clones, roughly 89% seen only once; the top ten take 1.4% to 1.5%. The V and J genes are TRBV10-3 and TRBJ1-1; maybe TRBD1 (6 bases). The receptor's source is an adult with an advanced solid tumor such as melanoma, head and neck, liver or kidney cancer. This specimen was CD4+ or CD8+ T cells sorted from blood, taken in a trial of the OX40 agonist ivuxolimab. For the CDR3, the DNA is TGTGCCATCAGTGAGTATGGACAGATGAACACTGAAGCTTTCTTT. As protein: CAISEYGQMNTEAFF.